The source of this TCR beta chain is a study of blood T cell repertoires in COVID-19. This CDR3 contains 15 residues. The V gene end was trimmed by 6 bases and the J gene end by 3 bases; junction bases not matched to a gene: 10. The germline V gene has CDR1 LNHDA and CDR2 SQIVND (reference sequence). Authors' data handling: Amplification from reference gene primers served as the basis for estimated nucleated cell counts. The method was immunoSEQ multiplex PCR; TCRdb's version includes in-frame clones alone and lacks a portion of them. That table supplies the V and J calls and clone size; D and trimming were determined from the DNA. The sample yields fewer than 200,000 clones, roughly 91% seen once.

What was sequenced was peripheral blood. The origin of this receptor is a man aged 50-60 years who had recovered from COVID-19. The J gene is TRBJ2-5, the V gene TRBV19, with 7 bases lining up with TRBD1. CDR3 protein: CASRRTGAVEETQYF. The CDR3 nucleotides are TGTGCCAGTAGAAGAACAGGGGCGGTTGAAGAGACCCAGTACTTC.